The T cell receptor (beta chain) described here comes from a study of cytomegalovirus exposure and HLA in healthy donors. Overall study findings and caveats: The productive fraction for most TCR beta V segments was about 90% or about 30% in an earlier analysis. The availability of immune exposure information extended only to CMV serostatus.

13 Jbeta primers and 60 Vbeta primers were used for the PCR. Profiled with immunoSEQ multiplex PCR; TCRdb holds only in-frame clones, not every one. Among about 180,000 clones listed, approximately 80% were seen once. This clone was seen more than once but under ten times. Its antigen is unidentified. This CDR3 contains 14 residues. Sequenced: PBMCs. This clonotype originated in a woman aged 45-65 years in good health and CMV-seropositive. The J gene is TRBJ1-1, the V gene TRBV21-1; the table's D call TRBD1 went unverified against the DNA. TRBV21-1 is recorded as a pseudogene. The CDR3 coding sequence is TGTGCCAGCAGCGACAGGGGGAGGCCCACTGAAGCTTTCTTT. Translating gives CASSDRGRPTEAFF.